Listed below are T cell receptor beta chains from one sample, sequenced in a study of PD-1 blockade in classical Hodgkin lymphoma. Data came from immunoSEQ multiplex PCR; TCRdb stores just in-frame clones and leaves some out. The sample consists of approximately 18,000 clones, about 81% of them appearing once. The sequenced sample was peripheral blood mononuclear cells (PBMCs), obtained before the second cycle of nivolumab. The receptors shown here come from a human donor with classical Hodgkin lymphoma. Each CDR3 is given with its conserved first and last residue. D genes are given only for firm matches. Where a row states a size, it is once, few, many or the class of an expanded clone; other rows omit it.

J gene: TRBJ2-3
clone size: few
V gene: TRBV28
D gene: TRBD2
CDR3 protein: CASSSGGRADTQYF
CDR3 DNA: TGTGCCAGCAGCTCCGGGGGGAGGGCAGATACGCAGTATTTT

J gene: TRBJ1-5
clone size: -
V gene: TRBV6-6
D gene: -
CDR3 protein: CASTGSDQPQHF
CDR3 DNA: TGTGCCAGTACAGGGTCAGATCAGCCCCAGCATTTT

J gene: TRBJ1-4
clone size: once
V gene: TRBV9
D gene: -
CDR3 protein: CASSVRYQPEKLFF
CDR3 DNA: TGTGCCAGCAGCGTAAGGTACCAGCCTGAAAAACTGTTTTTT

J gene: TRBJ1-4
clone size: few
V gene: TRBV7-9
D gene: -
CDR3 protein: CASSHDGGGREKLFF
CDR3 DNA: TGTGCCAGCAGCCACGATGGCGGAGGGAGAGAAAAACTGTTTTTT

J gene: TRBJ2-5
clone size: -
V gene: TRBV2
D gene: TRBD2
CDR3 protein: CASTWTSSPETQYF
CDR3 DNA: TGTGCCAGCACCTGGACTAGCAGTCCAGAGACCCAGTACTTC

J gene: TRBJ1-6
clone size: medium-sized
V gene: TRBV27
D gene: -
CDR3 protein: CASKERASYNSPLHF
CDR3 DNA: TGTGCCAGCAAGGAGAGGGCCTCCTATAATTCACCCCTCCACTTT

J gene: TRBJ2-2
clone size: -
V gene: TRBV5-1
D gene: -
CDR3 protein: CASSLRQVRTGELFF
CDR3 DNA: TGCGCCAGCAGCTTGAGGCAGGTTCGGACCGGGGAGCTGTTTTTT

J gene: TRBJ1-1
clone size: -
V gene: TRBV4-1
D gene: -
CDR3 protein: CASSPPSGGVAFF
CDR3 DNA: TGCGCCAGCAGCCCTCCTTCGGGTGGTGTAGCTTTCTTT

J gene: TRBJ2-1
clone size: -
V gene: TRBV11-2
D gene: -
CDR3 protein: CASSLVGLANEQFF
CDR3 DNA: TGTGCCAGCAGCTTAGTGGGCCTAGCTAATGAGCAGTTCTTC

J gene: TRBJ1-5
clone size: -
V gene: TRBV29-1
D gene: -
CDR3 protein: CSVVSGGSNQPQHF
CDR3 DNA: TGCAGCGTTGTGAGTGGAGGGAGCAATCAGCCCCAGCATTTT

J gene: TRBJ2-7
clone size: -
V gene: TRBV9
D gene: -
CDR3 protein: CASSVSPGVSNYEQYF
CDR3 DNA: TGTGCCAGCAGCGTATCCCCAGGGGTATCTAACTACGAGCAGTACTTC

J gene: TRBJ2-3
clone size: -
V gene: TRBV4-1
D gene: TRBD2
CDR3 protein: CASSQRGSGGTSSTDTQYF
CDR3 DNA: TGCGCCAGCAGCCAAAGGGGCTCTGGGGGGACTAGTAGCACAGATACGCAGTATTTT

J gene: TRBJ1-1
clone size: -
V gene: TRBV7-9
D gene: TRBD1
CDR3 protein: CASSTGQLNTEAFF
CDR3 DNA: TGTGCCAGCAGCACGGGACAGCTGAACACTGAAGCTTTCTTT

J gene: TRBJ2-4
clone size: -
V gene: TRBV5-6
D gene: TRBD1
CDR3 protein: CASSLKGTDIQYF
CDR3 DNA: TGTGCCAGCAGCTTGAAAGGGACAGACATTCAGTACTTC

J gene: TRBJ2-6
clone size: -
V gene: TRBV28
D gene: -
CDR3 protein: CGVWVSGANVLTF
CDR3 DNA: TGTGGGGTGTGGGTCTCTGGGGCCAACGTCCTGACTTTC

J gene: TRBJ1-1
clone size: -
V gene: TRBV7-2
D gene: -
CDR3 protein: CASRLVVGDTEAFF
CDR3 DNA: TGTGCCAGCAGGCTCGTTGTGGGGGACACTGAAGCTTTCTTT

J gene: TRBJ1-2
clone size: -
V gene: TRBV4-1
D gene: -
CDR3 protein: CASRPSGGSGYTF
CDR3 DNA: TGCGCCAGCAGGCCAAGCGGGGGCTCTGGCTACACCTTC

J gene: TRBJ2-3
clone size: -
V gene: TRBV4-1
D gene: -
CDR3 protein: CASSFRLVSLKAGYTDTQYF
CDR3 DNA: TGCGCCAGCAGTTTCCGACTTGTTTCCCTCAAGGCAGGATACACAGATACGCAGTATTTT

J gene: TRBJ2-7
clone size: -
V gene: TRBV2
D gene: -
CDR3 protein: CATTPDLTYEQYF
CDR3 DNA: TGTGCCACTACCCCCGATCTCACCTACGAGCAGTACTTC

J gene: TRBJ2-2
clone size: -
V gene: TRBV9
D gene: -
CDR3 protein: CASSVGGSNTGELFF
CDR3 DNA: TGTGCCAGCAGCGTAGGGGGTTCCAACACCGGGGAGCTGTTTTTT

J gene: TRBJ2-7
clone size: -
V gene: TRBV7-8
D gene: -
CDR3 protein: CASSTRTRTYEQYF
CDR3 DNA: TGTGCCAGCAGCACCCGGACCCGGACCTACGAGCAGTACTTC

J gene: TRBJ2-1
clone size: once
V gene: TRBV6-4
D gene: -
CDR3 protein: CASSEALRGTNEQFF
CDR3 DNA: TGTGCCAGCAGTGAAGCGCTAAGGGGAACCAATGAGCAGTTCTTC

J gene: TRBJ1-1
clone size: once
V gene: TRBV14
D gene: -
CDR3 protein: CASSPNTGFMNTEAFF
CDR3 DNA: TGTGCCAGCAGCCCCAATACGGGATTCATGAACACTGAAGCTTTCTTT

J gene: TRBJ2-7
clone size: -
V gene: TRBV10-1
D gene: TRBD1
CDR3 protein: CASRDRHEQYF
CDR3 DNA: TGCGCCAGCCGGGACAGGCACGAGCAGTACTTC

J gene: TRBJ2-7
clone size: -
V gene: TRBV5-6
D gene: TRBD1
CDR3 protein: CASTSGTAAYEQYF
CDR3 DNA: TGTGCCAGCACCTCCGGGACAGCAGCCTACGAGCAGTACTTC

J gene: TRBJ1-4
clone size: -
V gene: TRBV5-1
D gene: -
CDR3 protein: CASKDRGTRDEKLFF
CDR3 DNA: TGCGCCAGCAAAGATCGCGGGACACGAGATGAAAAACTGTTTTTT

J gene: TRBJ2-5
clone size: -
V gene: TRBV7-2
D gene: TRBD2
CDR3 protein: CASSLKWSSGRETQYF
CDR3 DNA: TGTGCCAGCAGCTTAAAATGGTCTAGCGGGAGGGAGACCCAGTACTTC

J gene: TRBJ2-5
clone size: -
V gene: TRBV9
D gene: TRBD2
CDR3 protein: CASSVRAGDRQETQYF
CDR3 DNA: TGTGCCAGCAGCGTAAGAGCGGGGGACCGCCAAGAGACCCAGTACTTC

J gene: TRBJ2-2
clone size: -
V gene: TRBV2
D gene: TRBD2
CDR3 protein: CASKEIAGGNTGELFF
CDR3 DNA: TGTGCCAGCAAAGAGATAGCGGGGGGGAACACCGGGGAGCTGTTTTTT

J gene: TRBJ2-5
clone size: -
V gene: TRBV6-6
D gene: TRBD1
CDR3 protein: CASRETGTGQETQYF
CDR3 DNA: TGTGCCAGCAGAGAAACCGGGACAGGGCAAGAGACCCAGTACTTC

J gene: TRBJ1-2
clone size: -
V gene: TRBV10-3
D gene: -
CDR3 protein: CAISGSAPDGYTF
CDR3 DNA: TGTGCCATCAGTGGATCGGCGCCAGATGGCTACACCTTC

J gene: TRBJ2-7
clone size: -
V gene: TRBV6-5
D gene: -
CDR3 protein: CATRRAGSWAQYF
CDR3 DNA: TGTGCCACCCGCCGGGCGGGGAGCTGGGCGCAGTACTTC

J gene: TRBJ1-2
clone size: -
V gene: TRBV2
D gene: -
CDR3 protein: CASTEQGDSSYGYTF
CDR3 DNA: TGTGCCAGCACAGAACAAGGGGACTCATCGTATGGCTACACCTTC

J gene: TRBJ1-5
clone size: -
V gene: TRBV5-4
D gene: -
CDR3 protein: CASSLDRSNQPQHF
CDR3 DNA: TGTGCCAGCAGCTTGGACAGGAGCAATCAGCCCCAGCATTTT

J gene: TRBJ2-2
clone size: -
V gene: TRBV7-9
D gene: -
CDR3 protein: CASSVVGGPGELFF
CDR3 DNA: TGTGCCAGCAGCGTCGTGGGGGGCCCCGGGGAGCTGTTTTTT

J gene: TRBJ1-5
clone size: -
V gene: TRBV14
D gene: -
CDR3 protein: CASSSGRQPQHF
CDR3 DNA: TGTGCCAGCAGCTCAGGCAGGCAGCCCCAGCATTTT

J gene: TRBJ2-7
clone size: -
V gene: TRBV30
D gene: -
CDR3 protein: CAWRRRSSYEQYF
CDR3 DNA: TGTGCCTGGAGAAGGCGGAGCTCCTACGAGCAGTACTTC

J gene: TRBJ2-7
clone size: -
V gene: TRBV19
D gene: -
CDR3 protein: CATKTQGLNEQYF
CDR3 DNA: TGTGCCACCAAAACGCAGGGGTTGAACGAGCAGTACTTC

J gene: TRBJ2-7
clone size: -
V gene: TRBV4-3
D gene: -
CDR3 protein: CASSQDRDGAYEQYF
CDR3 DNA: TGCGCCAGCAGCCAAGATAGGGACGGGGCCTACGAGCAGTACTTC

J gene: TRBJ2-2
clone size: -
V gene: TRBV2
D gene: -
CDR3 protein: CASSEETADTGELFF
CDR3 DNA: TGTGCCAGCAGTGAAGAAACGGCCGACACCGGGGAGCTGTTTTTT

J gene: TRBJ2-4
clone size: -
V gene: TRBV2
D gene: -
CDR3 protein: CALSGDQNIQYF
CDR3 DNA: TGTGCCTTGTCAGGGGACCAAAACATTCAGTACTTC

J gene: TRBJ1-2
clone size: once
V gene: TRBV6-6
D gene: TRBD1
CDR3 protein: CASSVRQGERYGYTF
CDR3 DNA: TGTGCCAGCAGTGTAAGACAGGGCGAGCGCTATGGCTACACCTTC

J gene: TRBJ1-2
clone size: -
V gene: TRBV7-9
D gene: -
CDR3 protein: CASSLGVQGPGNGYTF
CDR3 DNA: TGTGCCAGCAGCTTAGGGGTACAGGGACCAGGGAATGGCTACACCTTC

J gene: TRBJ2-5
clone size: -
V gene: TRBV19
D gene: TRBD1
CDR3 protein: CASSRDRVETQYF
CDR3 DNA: TGTGCCAGTAGTAGGGACAGGGTCGAGACCCAGTACTTC

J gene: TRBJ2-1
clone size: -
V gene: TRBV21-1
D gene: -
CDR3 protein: CASSKRTIRGTHNEQFF
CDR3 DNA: TGTGCCAGCAGCAAGAGAACCATCAGGGGAACACACAATGAGCAGTTCTTC

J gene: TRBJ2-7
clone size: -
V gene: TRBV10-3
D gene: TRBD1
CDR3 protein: CAIRSGTDSYEQYF
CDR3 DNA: TGTGCCATCAGGTCTGGGACAGACAGCTACGAGCAGTACTTC

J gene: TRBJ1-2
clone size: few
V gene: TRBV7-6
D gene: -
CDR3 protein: CASSSEDGLSSGGYTF
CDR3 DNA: TGTGCCAGCAGCTCGGAGGATGGACTGTCGAGTGGTGGCTACACCTTC

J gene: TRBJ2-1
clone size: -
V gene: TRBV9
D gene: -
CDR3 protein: CASSVTGLALGLEGYNEQFF
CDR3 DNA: TGTGCCAGCAGCGTAACCGGGCTAGCGCTGGGTCTTGAAGGCTACAATGAGCAGTTCTTC

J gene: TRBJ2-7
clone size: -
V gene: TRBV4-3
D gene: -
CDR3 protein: CASSQDRHSDSSYEQYF
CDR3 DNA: TGCGCCAGCAGCCAAGATCGCCATAGTGACAGCTCCTACGAGCAGTACTTC

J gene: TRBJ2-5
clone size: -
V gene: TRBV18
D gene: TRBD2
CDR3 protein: CASSPAAMRGVQETQYF
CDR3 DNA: TGTGCCAGCTCACCCGCAGCGATGCGGGGGGTTCAAGAGACCCAGTACTTC

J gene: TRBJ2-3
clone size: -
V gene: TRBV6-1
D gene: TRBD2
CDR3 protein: CASSESLAGGLADTQYF
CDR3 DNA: TGTGCCAGCAGTGAAAGTCTAGCGGGGGGGCTCGCAGATACGCAGTATTTT

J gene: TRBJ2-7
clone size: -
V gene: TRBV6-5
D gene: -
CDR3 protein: CASSYSFEGYEQYF
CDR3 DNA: TGTGCCAGCAGTTACTCGTTTGAGGGCTACGAGCAGTACTTC

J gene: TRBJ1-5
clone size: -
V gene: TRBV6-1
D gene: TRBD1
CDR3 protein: CASSGTGGFQPQHF
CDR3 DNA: TGTGCCAGCAGTGGGACAGGGGGCTTTCAGCCCCAGCATTTT

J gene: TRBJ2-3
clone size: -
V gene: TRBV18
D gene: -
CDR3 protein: CASLSGSTDTQYF
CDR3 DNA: TGTGCCAGCTTAAGTGGGAGCACAGATACGCAGTATTTT

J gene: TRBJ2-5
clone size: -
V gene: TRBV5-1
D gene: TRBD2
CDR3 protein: CASSFSGGQETQYF
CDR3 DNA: TGCGCCAGCAGCTTCTCGGGGGGGCAAGAGACCCAGTACTTC

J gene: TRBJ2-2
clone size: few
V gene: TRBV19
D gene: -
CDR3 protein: CASMVWENTGELFF
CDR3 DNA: TGTGCCAGTATGGTCTGGGAAAACACCGGGGAGCTGTTTTTT

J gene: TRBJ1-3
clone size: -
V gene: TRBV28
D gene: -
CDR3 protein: CASRRPRGLDTIYF
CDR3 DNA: TGTGCCAGCAGGAGGCCCCGGGGGTTGGACACCATATATTTT